These 7 T cell receptor beta chains came from one sample sequenced in a study of blood T cell repertoires in COVID-19. Using immunoSEQ multiplex PCR, the repertoire was profiled, and TCRdb retains in-frame clones only, with some absent. The sample lists 200,000 to 300,000 clones, approximately 90% seen once, with approximately 7.5% in the top ten. The sequenced sample was peripheral blood. These receptors came from a man in his 60s who had recovered from COVID-19.

The rearrangement links TRBV2 to TRBJ2-2, with 13 bases that match TRBD2. This CDR3 region has 16 residues. Germline trimming cut 5 bases from V and 1 base from J; bases unmatched to any gene: 1. CDR1 and CDR2 (germline): SNHLY, FYNNEI. CDR3 region: CASSRLAGGNTGELFF. CDR3 nucleotides: TGTGCCAGCAGTCGACTAGCGGGGGGGAACACCGGGGAGCTGTTTTTT.

The V gene is TRBV19, the J gene TRBJ1-5; D remains ambiguous. The V gene's germline CDR1 is LNHDA and CDR2 SQIVND (reference sequence). The CDR3 extends over 12 amino acids. Trimming shortened V by 4 bases and J by 4 bases, and 5 bases separated the two germline ends. The CDR3 region has the DNA TGTGCCAGTAGTACTAATAATCAGCCCCAGCATTTT. This codes for CASSTNNQPQHF.

This clone came up once. CDR3 DNA sequence: TGTGCCAGTAGTATGGGGCCAGGGTCTCAGCCCCAGCATTTT. It codes for CASSMGPGSQPQHF. The V gene is TRBV19, the J gene TRBJ1-5; maybe TRBD1 (5 bases). Germline CDR1 LNHDA, CDR2 SQIVND (reference sequence). CDR3 length: 14 amino acids. Trimming left V 3 bases short and J 6 bases short, with 12 bases between.

V gene TRBV18 combines with J gene TRBJ2-5, with 8 nucleotides matching TRBD1. The J segment lost 1 base and the V segment lost 4 bases, leaving 8 bases of the junction unmatched. The CDR3 length is 16 residues. Germline CDR1 is KGHSH and CDR2 is LQKENI. CDR3 residues: CASSRARTGFQETQYF. Here the CDR3 DNA reads TGTGCCAGCTCACGGGCGAGGACAGGGTTCCAAGAGACCCAGTACTTC.

The genes are TRBV11-3 and TRBJ2-1; D is undetermined. V lost 1 base, J lost 5 bases, and 6 bases lay in between. CDR1 SGHNT and CDR2 YENEEA come from the germline V gene. The CDR3 runs 13 residues. The CDR3 bases are TGTGCCAGCAGCTTAGGACTGCACAATGAGCAGTTCTTC. Translation gives CASSLGLHNEQFF.

The chain uses TRBV5-1 and TRBJ2-3; a possible D gene is TRBD2 (5 bases). CDR3 size: 14 residues. Germline V CDR1 and CDR2: SGHRS, YFSETQ. Trimming shortened V by 5 bases and J by 2 bases, and 12 bases separated the two germline ends. The CDR3 region has the DNA TGCGCCAGCAGTCTCAGCGGATACACAGATACGCAGTATTTT. It codes for CASSLSGYTDTQYF.

The rearrangement joins TRBV5-1 to TRBJ1-4; the match to TRBD1 covers 9 bases. The CDR3 is 15 residues long. The germline V gene has CDR1 SGHRS and CDR2 YFSETQ. Trimming took 5 bases from V and 8 from J; bases not matched to a gene: 10. The CDR3 region has the DNA TGCGCCAGCAGAAGGTCGACAGGGGGAAGGGAAAAACTGTTTTTT. The encoded protein is CASRRSTGGREKLFF.